The following is a T cell receptor (beta chain) sequence with its context. Antigen specificity is unknown. This record comes from a study of blood T cells in healthy people across ages. Overall study results and limits: Age showed a roughly linear inverse relationship with TCR beta diversity per million T cells.

A second about 6 to 11 cycle PCR used barcoded and J-beta primers. TCRdb analysed the 5' RACE reads with MiXCR anew, one entry per CDR3 protein. Of 1.5 million to 2 million distinct CDR3 sequences listed, roughly 50% were seen once; the top ten hold around 2.1%. Sequenced: blood. This sequence originates from a middle-aged woman in good health.

The CDR3 sequence: CASSLFLPSGANVLTF. The CDR3 DNA reads TGTGCCAGCAGTTTATTCTTACCCTCTGGGGCCAACGTCCTGACTTTC. The chain has TRBV28 and TRBJ2-6; unclear D gene. CDR3 length: 16 residues. V was trimmed by 1 base and J by 0 bases, leaving 7 bases between them. Germline loops: CDR1 MDHEN, CDR2 SYDVKM.